This T cell receptor beta chain was observed in a study of blood T cell repertoires in COVID-19. Turning to the study itself: COVID-19 samples from acute and convalescent phases originated in the United States, Italy and Spain. In each case, the material was cDNA or gDNA derived from T cells, B-cell-depleted T cells, or PBMCs.

Methods used by the authors: For nucleated cells, counts were estimated from reference gene primer amplification. Sequencing used immunoSEQ multiplex PCR; TCRdb keeps in-frame clones, though not all of them. D and trimming come from the DNA, and the V and J calls and clone size come from that table. The sample yields 100,000 to 150,000 clones, around 87% seen once. Germline V gives CDR1 MNHEY, CDR2 SVGAGI. The CDR3 length is 16 residues. The trim removed 4 bases at V and 1 base at J, leaving 8 bases unmatched. The sequence came from a man aged 45 to 65 with active COVID-19. This chain connects TRBV6-5 to TRBJ1-2, with TRBD1 matching 8 bases. The specimen was peripheral blood. The CDR3 DNA reads TGTGCCAGCAGTTTGTACGGGACAGGAGTTAACTATGGCTACACCTTC. Amino acids: CASSLYGTGVNYGYTF.